These 9 T cell receptor beta chains were sequenced from one sample in a study of blood T cell repertoires in COVID-19. The repertoire was sequenced with immunoSEQ multiplex PCR; TCRdb's copy has only in-frame clones and lacks some. The data contain about 310,000 clones, approximately 87% of them singletons. Sequencing used peripheral blood. The receptors were sampled from a woman between 45 and 65 years old who had recovered from COVID-19.

This rearrangement joins TRBV7-6 to TRBJ2-1, with D unresolved. Germline V gives CDR1 SGHVS, CDR2 FNYEAQ. The CDR3 sequence is 15 residues long. V shed 4 bases and J shed 0 bases, with 10 bases lying between them. The CDR3 bases are TGTGCCAGCAGCTCGACTCTTAGCTCCTACAATGAGCAGTTCTTC. This gives the protein CASSSTLSSYNEQFF.

The genes are TRBV9 and TRBJ2-3, with TRBD2 identical over 9 bases. Germline assignment: CDR1 SGDLS and CDR2 YYNGEE. Trimming took 5 bases from V and 1 from J; bases not matched to a gene: 2. The CDR3 totals 14 residues. The CDR3: CASSTSGRTDTQYF. The CDR3 coding sequence is TGTGCCAGCAGTACTAGCGGGCGCACAGATACGCAGTATTTT.

This chain uses TRBV15 with TRBJ2-2; D is perhaps TRBD1 (5 bases). Germline V gene data show CDR1 as LNHNV and CDR2 as YYDKDF (reference sequence). V was cut by 6 bases and J by 0 bases, with 8 bases left in between. This CDR3 region has 14 residues. CDR3 loop: CATRTGANTGELFF. The CDR3, as DNA: TGTGCCACCAGAACAGGAGCGAACACCGGGGAGCTGTTTTTT.

V usage is TRBV28 and J usage is TRBJ1-1; D is uncertain. With 2 bases removed from V and 10 bases from J, the gap between germline ends came to 14 bases. This CDR3 is 13 amino acids long. Germline V CDR1 and CDR2: MDHEN, SYDVKM. CDR3 DNA: TGTGCCAGCAGTTTAGGGATCTGGGAGTCAGCTTTCTTT. It codes for CASSLGIWESAFF.

The rearrangement links TRBV30 to TRBJ2-2; maybe TRBD1 (5 bases). The CDR3 contains 14 residues. The germline gives CDR1 GTSNPN, CDR2 SVGIG (reference sequence). V lost 3 bases and J 2 bases, leaving 10 bases between the germline ends. The CDR3 is CAWSKGINTGELFF. In nucleotides, the CDR3 is TGTGCCTGGAGCAAGGGGATAAACACCGGGGAGCTGTTTTTT.

This rearrangement joins TRBV7-6 to TRBJ1-4; 8 bases fit TRBD1. Germline CDR1 SGHVS, CDR2 FNYEAQ. V was pared by 2 bases and J by 8 bases, with 13 bases of the junction left unmatched. This CDR3 spans 17 amino acids. This CDR3 reads CASSLYGLGTGWEKLFF. The DNA of the CDR3 is TGTGCCAGCAGCTTATACGGACTGGGGACAGGTTGGGAAAAACTGTTTTTT.

V and J are TRBV4-2 and TRBJ1-2; TRBD1 matches 7 bases. Trimming at V came to 1 base and at J to 3 bases, leaving 11 bases not matched to a gene. The CDR3 length is 17 residues. Germline loops: CDR1 LGHNA, CDR2 YNFKEQ. CDR3 DNA: TGTGCCAGCAGCCAAGTGGGCTCGAGGGGGCGGGACTATGGCTACACCTTC. It codes for CASSQVGSRGRDYGYTF.

As for this clone: Germline is not matched at one junction end, which may reflect a read error. V is TRBV6-5 and J is TRBJ1-2; 10 nucleotides line up with TRBD1. Per the germline V gene, CDR1 is MNHEY and CDR2 is SVGAGI. This CDR3 has 14 amino acids. CDR3 amino acids: CASSRGQGVNGFTF. The CDR3, as DNA: TGTGCCAGCAGCCGTGGACAGGGGGTTAATGGCTTCACCTTC.

The chain employs TRBV9 and TRBJ2-5; possibly TRBD2 for D (6 bases). The CDR3 is made up of 14 amino acids. With 0 bases removed from V and 7 bases from J, the gap between germline ends came to 13 bases. The germline CDR1 and CDR2 sequences are SGDLS and YYNGEE. The CDR3 reads CASSVAPAGRTQYF. The CDR3 coding sequence is TGTGCCAGCAGCGTAGCTCCAGCGGGCAGGACCCAGTACTTC. Variable domain in full (rest from reference TRBV9 and TRBJ2-5): DSGVTQTPKHLITATGQRVTLRCSPRSGDLSVYWYQQSLDQGLQFLIQYYNGEERAKGNILERFSAQQFPDLHSELNLSSLELGDSALYFCASSVAPAGRTQYFGPGTRLLVL.